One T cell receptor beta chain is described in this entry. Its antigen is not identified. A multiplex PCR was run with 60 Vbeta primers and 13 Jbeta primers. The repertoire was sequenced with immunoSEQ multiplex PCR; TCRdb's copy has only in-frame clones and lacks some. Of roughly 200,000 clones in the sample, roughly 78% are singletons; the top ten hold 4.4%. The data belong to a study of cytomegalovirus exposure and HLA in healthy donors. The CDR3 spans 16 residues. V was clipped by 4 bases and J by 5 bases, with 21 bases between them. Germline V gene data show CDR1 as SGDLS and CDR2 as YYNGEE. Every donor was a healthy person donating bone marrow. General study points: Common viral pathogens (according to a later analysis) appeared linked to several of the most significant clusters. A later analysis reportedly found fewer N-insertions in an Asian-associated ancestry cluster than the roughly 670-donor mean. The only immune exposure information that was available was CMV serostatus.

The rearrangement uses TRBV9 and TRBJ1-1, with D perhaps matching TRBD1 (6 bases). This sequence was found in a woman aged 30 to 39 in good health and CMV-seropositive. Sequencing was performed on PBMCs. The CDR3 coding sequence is TGTGCCAGCAGCCCCCCTCCCAGGGGTGGGGTAACTGAAGCTTTCTTT. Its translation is CASSPPPRGGVTEAFF.